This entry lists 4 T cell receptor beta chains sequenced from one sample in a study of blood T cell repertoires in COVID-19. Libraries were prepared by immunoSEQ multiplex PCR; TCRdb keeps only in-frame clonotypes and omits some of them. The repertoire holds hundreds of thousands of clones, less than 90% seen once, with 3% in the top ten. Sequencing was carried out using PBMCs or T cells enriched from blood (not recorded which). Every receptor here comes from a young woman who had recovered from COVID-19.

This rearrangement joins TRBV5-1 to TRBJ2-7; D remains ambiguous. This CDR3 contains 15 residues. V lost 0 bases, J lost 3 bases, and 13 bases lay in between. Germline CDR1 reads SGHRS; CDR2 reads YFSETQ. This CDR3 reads CASSLDAWSGYEQYF. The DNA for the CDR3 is TGCGCCAGCAGCTTGGACGCGTGGTCTGGCTACGAGCAGTACTTC.

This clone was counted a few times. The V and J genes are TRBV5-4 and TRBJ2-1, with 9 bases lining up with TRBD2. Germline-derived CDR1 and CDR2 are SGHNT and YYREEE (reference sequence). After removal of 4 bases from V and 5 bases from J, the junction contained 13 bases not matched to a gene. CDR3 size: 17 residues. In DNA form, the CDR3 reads TGTGCCAGCAGCCGGGGGGCTAGCGGGGAGATTCACAATGAGCAGTTCTTC. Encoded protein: CASSRGASGEIHNEQFF.

The CDR3 bases are TGTGCCAGCGCACGGCTAGCGGGAGGACTCAATGAGCAGTTCTTC. The encoded protein is CASARLAGGLNEQFF. The chain recombines TRBV27 with TRBJ2-1; the match to TRBD2 covers 11 bases. V shed 8 bases and J 6 bases; nucleotides not matched to a gene: 9. The CDR3 contains 15 residues. Germline CDR1 MNHEY, CDR2 SMNVEV (reference sequence).

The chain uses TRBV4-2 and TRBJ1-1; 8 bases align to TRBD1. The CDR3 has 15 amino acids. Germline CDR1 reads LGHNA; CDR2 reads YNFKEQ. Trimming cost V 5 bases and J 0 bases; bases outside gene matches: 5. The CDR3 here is CASSSRTGMNTEAFF. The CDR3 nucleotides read TGTGCCAGCAGCTCCCGGACAGGGATGAACACTGAAGCTTTCTTT.